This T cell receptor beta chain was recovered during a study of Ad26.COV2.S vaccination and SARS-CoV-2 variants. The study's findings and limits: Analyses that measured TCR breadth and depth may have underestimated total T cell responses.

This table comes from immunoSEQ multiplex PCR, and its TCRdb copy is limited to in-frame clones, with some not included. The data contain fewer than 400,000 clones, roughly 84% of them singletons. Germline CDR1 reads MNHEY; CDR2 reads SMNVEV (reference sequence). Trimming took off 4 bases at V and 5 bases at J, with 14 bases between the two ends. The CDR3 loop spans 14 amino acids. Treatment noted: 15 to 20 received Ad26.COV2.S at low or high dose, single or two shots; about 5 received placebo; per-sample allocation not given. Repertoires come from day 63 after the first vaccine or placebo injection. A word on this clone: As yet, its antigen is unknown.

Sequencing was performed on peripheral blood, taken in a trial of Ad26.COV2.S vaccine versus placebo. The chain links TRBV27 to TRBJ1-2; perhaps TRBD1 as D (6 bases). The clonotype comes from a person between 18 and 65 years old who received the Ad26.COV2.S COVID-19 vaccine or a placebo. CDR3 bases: TGTGCCAGCAGTTCTTCAGGGGCTCGGTATGGCTACACCTTC. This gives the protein CASSSSGARYGYTF.